What follows are 4 T cell receptor beta chains derived from one specimen sequenced in a study of OX40 agonist ivuxolimab in advanced cancers. Measured with immunoSEQ multiplex PCR; TCRdb has only the in-frame clones, and not every one. This repertoire shows about 61,000 clones, more than 65% found once; its top ten account for approximately 0.57%. Here the sequenced sample was CD4+ or CD8+ T cells sorted from blood, taken in a trial of the OX40 agonist ivuxolimab. The receptors shown here come from an adult with an advanced solid tumor such as melanoma, head and neck, liver or kidney cancer.

The chain links TRBV7-9 to TRBJ2-1; D possibly corresponds to TRBD2 (5 bases). V lost 0 bases and J 8 bases, leaving 14 bases between the germline ends. The germline CDR1 and CDR2 sequences are SEHNR and FQNEAQ (reference sequence). The CDR3 is made up of 15 amino acids. CDR3 amino acids: CASSLAAANGDEQFF. The DNA of the CDR3 is TGTGCCAGCAGCTTAGCAGCGGCAAACGGTGATGAGCAGTTCTTC.

The chain carries TRBV11-2 and TRBJ1-1, with D unclear. Trimming stripped 0 bases from V and 4 bases from J, with 3 bases between. The CDR3 contains 12 residues. Germline V gene lookup returns CDR1 SGHAT and CDR2 FQNNGV. In DNA form, the CDR3 reads TGTGCCAGCAGCTTAGAGAGCACTGAAGCTTTCTTT. This codes for CASSLESTEAFF.

CDR3 sequence (DNA): TGTGCCAGCAGCCGGGACAGGGAGAACACTGAAGCTTTCTTT. It yields the protein CASSRDRENTEAFF. The V gene is TRBV11-3, the J gene TRBJ1-1, with 9 bases that match TRBD1. V trimming: 5 bases; J trimming: 1 base; junction bases outside the gene matches: 2. This CDR3 has 14 residues. The germline gives CDR1 SGHNT, CDR2 YENEEA.

The CDR3 DNA is TGCGCCAGCGGGACTAGCGGGGCAGGGAACGAGCAGTACTTC. It codes for CASGTSGAGNEQYF. The rearrangement joins TRBV10-2 to TRBJ2-7; 13 nucleotides agree with TRBD2. J was trimmed by 5 bases and V by 8 bases; bases with no gene match: 6. The CDR3 is 14 amino acids. CDR1 is WSHSY, CDR2 SAAADI, per germline.